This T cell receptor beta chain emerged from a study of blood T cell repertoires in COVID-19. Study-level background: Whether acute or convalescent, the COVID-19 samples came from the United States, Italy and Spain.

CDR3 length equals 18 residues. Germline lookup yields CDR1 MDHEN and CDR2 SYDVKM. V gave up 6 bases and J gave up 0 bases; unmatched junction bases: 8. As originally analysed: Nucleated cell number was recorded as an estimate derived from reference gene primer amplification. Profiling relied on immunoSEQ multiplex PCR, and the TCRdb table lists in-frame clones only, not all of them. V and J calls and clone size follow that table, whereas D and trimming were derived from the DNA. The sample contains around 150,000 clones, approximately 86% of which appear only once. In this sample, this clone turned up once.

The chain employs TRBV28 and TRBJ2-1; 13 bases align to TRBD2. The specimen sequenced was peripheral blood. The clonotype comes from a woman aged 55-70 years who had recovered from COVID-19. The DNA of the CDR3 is TGTGCCAGCAGCCGACTAGCGGGGGGCCCCAGCTCCTACAATGAGCAGTTCTTC. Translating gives CASSRLAGGPSSYNEQFF. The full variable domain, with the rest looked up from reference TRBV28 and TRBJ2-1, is DVKVTQSSRYLVKRTGEKVFLECVQDMDHENMFWYRQDPGLGLRLIYFSYDVKMKEKGDIPEGYSVSREKKERFSLILESASTNQTSMYLCASSRLAGGPSSYNEQFFGPGTRLTVL.